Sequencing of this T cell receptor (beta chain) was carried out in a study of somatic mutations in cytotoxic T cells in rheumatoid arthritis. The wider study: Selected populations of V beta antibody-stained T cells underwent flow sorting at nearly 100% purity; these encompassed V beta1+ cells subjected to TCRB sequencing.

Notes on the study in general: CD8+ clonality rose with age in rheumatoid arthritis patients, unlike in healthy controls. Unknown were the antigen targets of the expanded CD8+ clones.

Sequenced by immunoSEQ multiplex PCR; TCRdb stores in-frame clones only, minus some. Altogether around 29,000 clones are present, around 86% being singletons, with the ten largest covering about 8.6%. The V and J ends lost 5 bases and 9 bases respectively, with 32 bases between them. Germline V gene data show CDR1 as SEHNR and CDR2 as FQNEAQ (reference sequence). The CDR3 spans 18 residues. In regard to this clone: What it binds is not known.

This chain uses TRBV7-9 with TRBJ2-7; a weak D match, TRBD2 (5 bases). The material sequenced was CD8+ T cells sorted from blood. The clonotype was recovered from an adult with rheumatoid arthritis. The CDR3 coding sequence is TGTGCCAGCAGCCCCATGGTCGGGAAATCGAAATCGACGTCTGGGCAGTACTTC. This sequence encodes CASSPMVGKSKSTSGQYF.